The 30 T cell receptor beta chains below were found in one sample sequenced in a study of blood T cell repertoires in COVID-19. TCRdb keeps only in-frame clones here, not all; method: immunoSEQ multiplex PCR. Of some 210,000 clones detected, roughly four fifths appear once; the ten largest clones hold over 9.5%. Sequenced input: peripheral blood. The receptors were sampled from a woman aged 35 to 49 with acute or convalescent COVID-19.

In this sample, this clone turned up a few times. CDR3: CASSRGGTGGSYGYTF. The CDR3 DNA is TGTGCCAGCAGCCGCGGTGGCACAGGGGGCAGCTATGGCTACACCTTC. The chain is built from TRBV7-2 and TRBJ1-2, with TRBD1 matching over 9 bases. CDR3 length: 16 amino acids. The V gene's germline CDR1 is SGHTA and CDR2 FQGNSA. With 5 bases clipped from V and 4 bases from J, the junction kept 11 bases outside the gene matches. Full variable domain (missing parts from reference TRBV7-2 and TRBJ1-2): GAGVSQSPSNKVTEKGKDVELRCDPISGHTALYWYRQSLGQGLEFLIYFQGNSAPDKSGLPSDRFSAERTGGSVSTLTIQRTQQEDSAVYLCASSRGGTGGSYGYTFGSGTRLTVV.

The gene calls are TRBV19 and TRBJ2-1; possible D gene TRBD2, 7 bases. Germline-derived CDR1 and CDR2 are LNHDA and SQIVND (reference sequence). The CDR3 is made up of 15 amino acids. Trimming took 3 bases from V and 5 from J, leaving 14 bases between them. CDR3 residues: CASSILRGLHNEQFF. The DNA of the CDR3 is TGTGCCAGTAGTATCTTGCGGGGGCTACACAATGAGCAGTTCTTC.

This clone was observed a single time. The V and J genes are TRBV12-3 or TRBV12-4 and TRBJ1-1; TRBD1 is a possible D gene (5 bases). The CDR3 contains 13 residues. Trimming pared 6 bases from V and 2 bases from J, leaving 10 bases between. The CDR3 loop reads CASSLTENTEAFF. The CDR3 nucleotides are TGTGCCAGCAGCCTGACAGAAAACACTGAAGCTTTCTTT.

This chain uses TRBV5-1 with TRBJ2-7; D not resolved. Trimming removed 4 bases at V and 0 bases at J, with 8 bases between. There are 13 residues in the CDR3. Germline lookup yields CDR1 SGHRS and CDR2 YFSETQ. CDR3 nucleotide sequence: TGCGCCAGCAGCGCAGGTCGCTCCTACGAGCAGTACTTC. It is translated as CASSAGRSYEQYF.

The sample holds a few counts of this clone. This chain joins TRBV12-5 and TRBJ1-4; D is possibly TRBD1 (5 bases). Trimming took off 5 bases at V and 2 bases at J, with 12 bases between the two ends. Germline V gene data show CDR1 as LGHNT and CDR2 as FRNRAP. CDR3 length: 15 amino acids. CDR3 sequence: CASGRHQGTNEKLFF. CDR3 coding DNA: TGTGCTAGTGGTCGCCATCAGGGTACTAATGAAAAACTGTTTTTT.

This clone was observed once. In nucleotides, the CDR3 is TGTGCCACCAGTGAAGGACAGGGGGGAAGCACAGATACGCAGTATTTT. The encoded protein is CATSEGQGGSTDTQYF. The rearrangement joins TRBV24-1 to TRBJ2-3; 10 bases fit TRBD1. Germline-derived CDR1 and CDR2 are KGHDR and SFDVKD. The CDR3 is 16 amino acids. Unmatched junction bases numbered 3, after V lost 4 bases and J lost 0 bases.

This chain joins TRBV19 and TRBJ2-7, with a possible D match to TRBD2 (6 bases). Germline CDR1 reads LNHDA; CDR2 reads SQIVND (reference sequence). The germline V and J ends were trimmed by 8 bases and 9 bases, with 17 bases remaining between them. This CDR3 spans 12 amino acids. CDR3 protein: CASGDSHSGQYF. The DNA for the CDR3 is TGTGCCAGTGGGGACTCCCATAGCGGGCAGTACTTC.

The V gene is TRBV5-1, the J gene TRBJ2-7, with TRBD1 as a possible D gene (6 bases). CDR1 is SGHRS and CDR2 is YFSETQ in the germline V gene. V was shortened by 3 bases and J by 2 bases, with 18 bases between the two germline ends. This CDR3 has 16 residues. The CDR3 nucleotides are TGCGCCAGCAGCTACCGGGCAGGGGACCAGACCTACGAGCAGTACTTC. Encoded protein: CASSYRAGDQTYEQYF.

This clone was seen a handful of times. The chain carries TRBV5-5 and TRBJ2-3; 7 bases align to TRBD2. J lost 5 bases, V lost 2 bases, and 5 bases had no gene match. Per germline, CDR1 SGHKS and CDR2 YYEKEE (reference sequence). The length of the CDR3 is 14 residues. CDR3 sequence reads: CASSFLRGEDTQYF. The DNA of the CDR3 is TGTGCCAGCAGCTTCCTCCGGGGGGAAGATACGCAGTATTTT. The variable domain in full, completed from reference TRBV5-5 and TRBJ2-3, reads DAGVTQSPTHLIKTRGQQVTLRCSPISGHKSVSWYQQVLGQGPQFIFQYYEKEERGRGNFPDRFSARQFPNYSSELNVNALLLGDSALYLCASSFLRGEDTQYFGPGTRLTVL.

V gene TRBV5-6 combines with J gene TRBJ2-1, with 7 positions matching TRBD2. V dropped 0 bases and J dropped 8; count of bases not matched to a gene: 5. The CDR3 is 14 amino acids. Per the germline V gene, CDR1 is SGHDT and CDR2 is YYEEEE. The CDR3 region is CASSLDRGRDEQFF. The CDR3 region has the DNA TGTGCCAGCAGCTTGGATCGGGGGAGGGATGAGCAGTTCTTC.

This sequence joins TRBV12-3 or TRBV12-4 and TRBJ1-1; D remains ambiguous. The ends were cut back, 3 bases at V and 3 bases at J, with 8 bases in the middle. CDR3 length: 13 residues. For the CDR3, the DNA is TGTGCCAGCAGTTTCTATCGGGACACTGAAGCTTTCTTT. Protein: CASSFYRDTEAFF.

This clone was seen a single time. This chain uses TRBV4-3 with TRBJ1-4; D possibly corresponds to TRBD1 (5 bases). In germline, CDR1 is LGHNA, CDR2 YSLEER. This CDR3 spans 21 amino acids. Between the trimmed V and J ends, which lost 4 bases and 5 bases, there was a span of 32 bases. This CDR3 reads CASSRHQIRGGNYQGNEKLFF. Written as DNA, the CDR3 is TGCGCCAGCAGCCGTCATCAAATTCGGGGCGGGAACTATCAGGGCAATGAAAAACTGTTTTTT.

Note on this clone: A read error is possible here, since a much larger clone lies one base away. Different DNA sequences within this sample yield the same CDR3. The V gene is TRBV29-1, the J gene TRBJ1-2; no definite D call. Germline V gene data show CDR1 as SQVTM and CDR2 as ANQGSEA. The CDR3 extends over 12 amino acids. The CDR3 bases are TGCAGCGTTAGCGCCTCTAACTATGGCTATACCTTC. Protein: CSVSASNYGYTF.

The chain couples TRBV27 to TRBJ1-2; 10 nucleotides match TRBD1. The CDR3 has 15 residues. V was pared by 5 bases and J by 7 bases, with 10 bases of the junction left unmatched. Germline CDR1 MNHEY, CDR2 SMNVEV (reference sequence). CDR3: CASSPTTGGNVGYTF. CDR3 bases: TGTGCCAGCAGTCCCACGACAGGGGGCAACGTTGGCTACACCTTC.

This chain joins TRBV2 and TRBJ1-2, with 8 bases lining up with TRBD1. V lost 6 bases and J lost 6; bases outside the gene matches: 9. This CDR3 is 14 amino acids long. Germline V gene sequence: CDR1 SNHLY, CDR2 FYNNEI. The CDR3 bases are TGTGCCAGCAGCGCAACGACAGGGGTGAATGGCTACACCTTC. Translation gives CASSATTGVNGYTF.

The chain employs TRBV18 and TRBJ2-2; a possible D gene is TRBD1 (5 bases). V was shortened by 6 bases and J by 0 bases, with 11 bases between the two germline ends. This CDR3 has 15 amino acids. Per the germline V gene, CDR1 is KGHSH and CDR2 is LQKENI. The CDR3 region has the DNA TGTGCCAGCTCCAGGGTTGTAGCGAACACCGGGGAGCTGTTTTTT. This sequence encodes CASSRVVANTGELFF. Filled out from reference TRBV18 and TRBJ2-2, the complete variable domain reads NAGVMQNPRHLVRRRGQEARLRCSPMKGHSHVYWYRQLPEEGLKFMVYLQKENIIDESGMPKERFSAEFPKEGPSILRIQQVVRGDSAAYFCASSRVVANTGELFFGEGSRLTVL.

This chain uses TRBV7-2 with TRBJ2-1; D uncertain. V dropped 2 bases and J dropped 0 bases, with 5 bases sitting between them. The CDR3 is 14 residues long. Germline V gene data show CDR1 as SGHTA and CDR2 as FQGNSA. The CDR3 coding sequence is TGTGCCAGCAGCTTAAGGAGCTCCTACAATGAGCAGTTCTTC. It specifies CASSLRSSYNEQFF.

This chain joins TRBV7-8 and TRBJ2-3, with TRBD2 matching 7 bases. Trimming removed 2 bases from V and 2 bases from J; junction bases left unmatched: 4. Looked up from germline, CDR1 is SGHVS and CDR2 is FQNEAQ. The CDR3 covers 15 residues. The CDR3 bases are TGTGCCAGCAGCTTACACGGGAGGCACACAGATACGCAGTATTTT. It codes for CASSLHGRHTDTQYF. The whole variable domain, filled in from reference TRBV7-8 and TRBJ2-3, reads GAGVSQSPRYKVAKRGQDVALRCDPISGHVSLFWYQQALGQGPEFLTYFQNEAQLDKSGLPSDRFFAERPEGSVSTLKIQRTQQEDSAVYLCASSLHGRHTDTQYFGPGTRLTVL.

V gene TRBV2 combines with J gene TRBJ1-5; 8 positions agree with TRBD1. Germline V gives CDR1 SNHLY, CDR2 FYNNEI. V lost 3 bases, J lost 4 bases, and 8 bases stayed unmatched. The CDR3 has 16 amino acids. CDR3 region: CASSDRRQGWNQPQHF. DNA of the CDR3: TGTGCCAGCAGTGACAGGAGACAGGGGTGGAATCAGCCCCAGCATTTT.

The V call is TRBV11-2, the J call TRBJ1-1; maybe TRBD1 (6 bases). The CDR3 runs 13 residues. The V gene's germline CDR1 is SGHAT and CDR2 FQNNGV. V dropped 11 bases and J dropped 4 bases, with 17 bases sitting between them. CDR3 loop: CASKAGESTEAFF. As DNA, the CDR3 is TGTGCCTCCAAGGCAGGGGAGAGCACTGAAGCTTTCTTT. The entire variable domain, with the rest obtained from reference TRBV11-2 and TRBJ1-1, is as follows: EAGVAQSPRYKIIEKRQSVAFWCNPISGHATLYWYQQILGQGPKLLIQFQNNGVVDDSQLPKDRFSAERLKGVDSTLKIQPAKLEDSAVYLCASKAGESTEAFFGQGTRLTVV.

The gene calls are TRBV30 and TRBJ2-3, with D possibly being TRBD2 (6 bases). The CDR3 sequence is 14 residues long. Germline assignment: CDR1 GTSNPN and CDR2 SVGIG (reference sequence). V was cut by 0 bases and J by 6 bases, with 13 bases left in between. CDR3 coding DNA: TGTGCCTGGAGTGTACGGTCTGGAGGGGATACGCAGTATTTT. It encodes CAWSVRSGGDTQYF.

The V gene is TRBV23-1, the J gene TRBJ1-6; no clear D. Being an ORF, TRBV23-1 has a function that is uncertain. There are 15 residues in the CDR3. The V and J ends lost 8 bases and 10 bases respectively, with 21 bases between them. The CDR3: CASPEEWGWRSPLHF. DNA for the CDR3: TGCGCCAGCCCGGAGGAATGGGGATGGCGGTCACCCCTCCACTTT.

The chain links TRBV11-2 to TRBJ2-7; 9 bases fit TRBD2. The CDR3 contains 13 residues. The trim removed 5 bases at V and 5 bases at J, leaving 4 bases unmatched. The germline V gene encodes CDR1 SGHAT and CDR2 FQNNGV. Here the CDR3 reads CASSPGLANEQYF. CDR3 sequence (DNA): TGTGCCAGCAGCCCGGGACTAGCCAACGAGCAGTACTTC.

The CDR3 sequence is CASSYVGGGNTEAFF. For the CDR3, the DNA is TGTGCCAGCAGTTACGTCGGGGGAGGGAACACTGAAGCTTTCTTT. This chain links TRBV6-5 with TRBJ1-1, with D maybe TRBD1 (5 bases). Per germline, CDR1 MNHEY and CDR2 SVGAGI. Trimming stripped 2 bases from V and 1 base from J, with 11 bases between. The CDR3 runs to 15 residues.

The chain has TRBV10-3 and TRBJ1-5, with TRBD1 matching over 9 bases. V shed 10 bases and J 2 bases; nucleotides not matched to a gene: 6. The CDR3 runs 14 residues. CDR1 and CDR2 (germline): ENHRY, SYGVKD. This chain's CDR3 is CATRQGDGNQPQHF. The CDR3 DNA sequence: TGTGCCACCCGACAGGGGGATGGCAATCAGCCCCAGCATTTT.

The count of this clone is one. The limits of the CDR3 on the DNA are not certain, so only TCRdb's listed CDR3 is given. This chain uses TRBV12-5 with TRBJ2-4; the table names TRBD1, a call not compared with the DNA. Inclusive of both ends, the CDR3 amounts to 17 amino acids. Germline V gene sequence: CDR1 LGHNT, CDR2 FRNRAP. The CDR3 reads CASGSDMTGLRRRDLLF.

The CDR3, as DNA: TGTGCCAGCAGCTTACTCCGGACTAGCGGGGGGCATGAGCAGTTCTTC. Protein: CASSLLRTSGGHEQFF. This chain connects TRBV7-3 to TRBJ2-1; the match to TRBD2 covers 14 bases. The V gene end was trimmed by 2 bases and the J gene end by 8 bases; junction bases not matched to a gene: 5. The length of the CDR3 is 16 residues. Per the germline V gene, CDR1 is SGHTA and CDR2 is FQGTGA.

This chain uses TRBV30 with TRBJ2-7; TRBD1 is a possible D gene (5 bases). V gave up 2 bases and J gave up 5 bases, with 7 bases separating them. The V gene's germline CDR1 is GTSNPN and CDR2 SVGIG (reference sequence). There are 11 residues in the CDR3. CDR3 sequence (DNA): TGTGCCTGGAGTTGGGGCGACGAGCAGTACTTC. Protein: CAWSWGDEQYF.

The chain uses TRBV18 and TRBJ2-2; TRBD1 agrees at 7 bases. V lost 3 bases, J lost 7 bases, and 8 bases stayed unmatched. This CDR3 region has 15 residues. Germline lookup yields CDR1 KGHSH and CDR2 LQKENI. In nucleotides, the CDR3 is TGTGCCAGCTCACCTCAGACAGGGTATGACGGGGAGCTGTTTTTT. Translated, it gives CASSPQTGYDGELFF.

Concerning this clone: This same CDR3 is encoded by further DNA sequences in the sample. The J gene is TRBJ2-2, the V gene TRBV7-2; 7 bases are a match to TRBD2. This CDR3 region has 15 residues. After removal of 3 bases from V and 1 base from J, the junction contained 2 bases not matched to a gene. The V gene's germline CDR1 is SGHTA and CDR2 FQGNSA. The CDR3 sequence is CASSFSGLNTGELFF. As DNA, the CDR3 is TGTGCCAGCAGCTTTAGCGGGTTGAACACCGGGGAGCTGTTTTTT.